This T cell receptor beta chain was sequenced in a study of cytomegalovirus exposure and HLA in healthy donors. Looking at the study overall: The approximately 120 validation repertoires used the same platform as the approximately 700 first-cohort repertoires, a later analysis reported.

The table came from immunoSEQ multiplex PCR; TCRdb's copy has only in-frame clones and leaves some out. The sample includes 330,000 or so clones, approximately 90% of them seen just once. Separate from the approximately 700-subject first cohort was the approximately 130-subject validation cohort, to which the donors belonged. Trimming cost V 3 bases and J 4 bases; bases outside gene matches: 3. This CDR3 has 14 amino acids. The V gene's germline CDR1 is KGHSH and CDR2 LQKENI. Worth noting for this clone: Its target is unknown. Other DNA sequences in the sample encode the same CDR3.

Study-level points and caveats: Cytomegalovirus status was reportedly diagnosed by the classifier with high sensitivity and specificity. Clusters of TCRs from the first cohort tended to co-occur in the 100 to 150 validation repertoires (as a later analysis found).

Sequenced input: PBMCs. This receptor was taken from a woman aged 18-30 years in good health and CMV-seronegative. The chain links TRBV18 to TRBJ2-5; the match to TRBD1 covers 9 bases. CDR3 in DNA: TGTGCCAGCTCACCGGGACAGGGAACAGAGACCCAGTACTTC. Encoded protein: CASSPGQGTETQYF. Full variable domain (rest looked up from reference TRBV18 and TRBJ2-5): NAGVMQNPRHLVRRRGQEARLRCSPMKGHSHVYWYRQLPEEGLKFMVYLQKENIIDESGMPKERFSAEFPKEGPSILRIQQVVRGDSAAYFCASSPGQGTETQYFGPGTRLLVL.